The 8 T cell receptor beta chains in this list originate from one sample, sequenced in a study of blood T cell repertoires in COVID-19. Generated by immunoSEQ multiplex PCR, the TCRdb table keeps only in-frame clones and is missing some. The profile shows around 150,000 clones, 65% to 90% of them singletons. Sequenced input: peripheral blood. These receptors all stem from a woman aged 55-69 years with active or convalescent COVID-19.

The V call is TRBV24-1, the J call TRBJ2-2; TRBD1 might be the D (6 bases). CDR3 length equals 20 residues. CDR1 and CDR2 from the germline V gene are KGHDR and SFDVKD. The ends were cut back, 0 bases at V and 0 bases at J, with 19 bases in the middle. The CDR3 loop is CATSDLLPNRQAPNTGELFF. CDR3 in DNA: TGTGCCACCAGTGATTTGCTTCCCAACCGACAGGCGCCGAACACCGGGGAGCTGTTTTTT.

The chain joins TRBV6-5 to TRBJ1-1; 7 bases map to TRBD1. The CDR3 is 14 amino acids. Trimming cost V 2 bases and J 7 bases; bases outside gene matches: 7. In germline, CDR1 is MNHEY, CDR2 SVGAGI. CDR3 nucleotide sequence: TGTGCCAGCAGTTACCTTAACCGGGACAGTGAAGCTTTCTTT. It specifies CASSYLNRDSEAFF.

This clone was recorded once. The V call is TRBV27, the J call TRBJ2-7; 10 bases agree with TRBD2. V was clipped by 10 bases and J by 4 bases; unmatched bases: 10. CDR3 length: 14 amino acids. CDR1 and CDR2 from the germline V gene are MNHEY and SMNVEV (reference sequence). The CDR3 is CATQWASGSYEQYF. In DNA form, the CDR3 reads TGTGCCACCCAATGGGCTAGCGGGAGTTACGAGCAGTACTTC.

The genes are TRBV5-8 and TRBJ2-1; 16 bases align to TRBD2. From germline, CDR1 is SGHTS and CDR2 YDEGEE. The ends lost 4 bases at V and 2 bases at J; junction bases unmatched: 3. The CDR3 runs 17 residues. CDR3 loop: CASSLGLAGGTYNEQFF. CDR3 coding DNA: TGTGCCAGCAGCCTGGGACTAGCGGGAGGGACCTACAATGAGCAGTTCTTC. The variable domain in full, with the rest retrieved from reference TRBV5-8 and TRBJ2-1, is EAGVTQSPTHLIKTRGQQATLRCSPISGHTSVYWYQQALGLGLQFLLWYDEGEERNRGNFPPRFSGRQFPNYSSELNVNALELEDSALYLCASSLGLAGGTYNEQFFGPGTRLTVL.

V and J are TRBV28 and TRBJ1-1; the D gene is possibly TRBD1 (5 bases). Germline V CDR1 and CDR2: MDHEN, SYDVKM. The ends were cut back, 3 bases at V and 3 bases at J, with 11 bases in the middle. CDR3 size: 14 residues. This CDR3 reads CASSFWGRDTEAFF. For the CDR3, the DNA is TGTGCCAGCAGTTTTTGGGGGAGGGACACTGAAGCTTTCTTT.

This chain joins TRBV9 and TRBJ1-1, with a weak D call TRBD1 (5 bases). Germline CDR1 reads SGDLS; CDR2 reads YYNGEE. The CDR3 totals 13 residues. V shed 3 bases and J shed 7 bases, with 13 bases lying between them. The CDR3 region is CASSGGRAYEAFF. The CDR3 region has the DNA TGTGCCAGCAGCGGTGGCAGGGCTTATGAAGCTTTCTTT.

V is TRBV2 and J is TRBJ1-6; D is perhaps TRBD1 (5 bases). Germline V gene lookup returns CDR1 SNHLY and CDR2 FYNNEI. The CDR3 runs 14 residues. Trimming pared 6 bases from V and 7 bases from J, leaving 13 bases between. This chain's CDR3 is CASRGRDLNSPLHF. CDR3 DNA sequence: TGTGCCAGCAGGGGGCGGGATTTAAATTCACCCCTCCACTTT. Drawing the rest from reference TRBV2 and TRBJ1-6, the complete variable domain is EPEVTQTPSHQVTQMGQEVILRCVPISNHLYFYWYRQILGQKVEFLVSFYNNEISEKSEIFDDQFSVERPDGSNFTLKIRSTKLEDSAMYFCASRGRDLNSPLHFGNGTRLTVT.

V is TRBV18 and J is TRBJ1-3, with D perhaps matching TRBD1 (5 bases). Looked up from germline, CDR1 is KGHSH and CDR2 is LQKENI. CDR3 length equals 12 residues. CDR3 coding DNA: TGTGCAACGCAGGGCTCTGGAAACACCATATATTTT. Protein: CATQGSGNTIYF.